This T cell receptor (beta chain) came from a study of blood T cell repertoires in COVID-19. Study-wide background: Spain, Italy and the United States supplied samples that represented acute and convalescent COVID-19.

Per the original data handling: Counts of nucleated cells, estimated from reference gene primer amplification, were obtained. Only in-frame clones appear in the TCRdb table, and some are missing; sequencing was by immunoSEQ multiplex PCR. Clone size and V and J calls were adopted from that table, with D and trimming inferred from the DNA. The sample lists about 210,000 clones, over 75% occurring once. Those who participated ranged in age from roughly 18 to 100 years and resided in 24 US areas. Participant reports of clinical history set cohort assignment. Sequences were obtained from PBMCs or T cells enriched from blood (not recorded which). This receptor was identified in a young man with acute COVID-19.

The CDR3 here is CAIKRGPGAGQPQHF. In DNA, the CDR3 is TGTGCCATCAAGAGGGGGCCGGGAGCTGGTCAGCCCCAGCATTTT. This chain links TRBV10-3 with TRBJ1-5; 7 positions match TRBD1. Germline V gives CDR1 ENHRY, CDR2 SYGVKD. This CDR3 is built from 15 residues. The J segment lost 6 bases and the V segment lost 7 bases, leaving 12 bases of the junction unmatched.